Detailed here is one TCR beta chain. With UMIs, 5'RACE template switching was used to make TCR beta cDNA. TCRdb re-called the 5' RACE reads and gives one entry per CDR3 protein, without DNA. The sample yields approximately 440,000 distinct CDR3 sequences, of which the top ten take up roughly 1.4%. The entry originates in a study of T cells expressing NK-cell markers. Study-level information: Sequencing of TCR beta repertoires drew on sorted CD3+CD56+NKG2C+, CD3+CD56+NKG2C- and CD3+CD56-NKG2C+ T cells. Sequenced donors, eight in total, included seven who were HCMV-seropositive and one who was seronegative.

The CDR3 sequence is 16 residues long. Germline CDR1 is MGHDK and CDR2 is SYGVNS. This chain joins TRBV25-1 and TRBJ2-5; the TRBD2 assignment by TCRdb is unverifiable without DNA. The source of this sequence is a woman in her fifties or sixties in good health. Sequencing used blood T cells: a sorted CD56 or NKG2C T cell subset, CD4+ or CD8+ T cells, or bulk PBMC T cells (not recorded which). The chain's CDR3 is CASKYGARISQETQYF.